This T cell receptor beta chain was recovered during a study of cytomegalovirus exposure and HLA in healthy donors (dated by TCRdb to about 2017). With respect to the entire study: In an earlier analysis of several hundred of the donors, 276 Gb of sequence data and 100 million or so unique TCR beta sequences from some 170 million T cells were reported. Using immunosequencing, the study profiled T cell repertoires from 640 or so subjects and related those repertoires to cytomegalovirus serostatus. To decide whether each TCR beta V gene segment behaved as functional or pseudogenic, an earlier analysis of nearly 600 of the donors relied on high-throughput TCR beta sequencing. A later analysis re-analyzed previously published TCR beta repertoires from 660 or so donors and added high-resolution HLA genotyping to study TCR occurrence patterns. On average, 235,054 unique TCR beta nucleotide sequences were sequenced per donor among several hundred genotyped donors of the cohort, with approximately 18% of those sequences being non-productive. Along with the roughly 670-subject first cohort, a separate validation cohort of around 110 different subjects was used. High-throughput TCR immunosequencing, statistical association of individual TCRs with disease status, and machine learning were combined to predict cytomegalovirus infection status. Every repertoire in the discovery cohort had been generated on one and the same sequencing platform. Because of strong linkage in the cohort, four to six DR-DQ haplotypes were treated as single units for association and clustering. Donor age, sex, ethnicity and CMV serostatus were compiled together with the repertoire data. The study aimed to test whether signatures of past pathogen exposure could be identified by cataloging public T cell receptors. Typing coverage differed by locus: A, B, C, DRB1 and DQB1 were typed in about 620-630 donors, DQA1 in about 500, DPA1 in roughly 590, and DPB1 in around 490. The genetic ancestry cluster associated with self-reported Caucasian donors included around 76% of the roughly 400 genotyped donors. A later genetic analysis took genome-wide SNP genotypes for about 55% of the 666 donors and used that subset as a discovery cohort. The later analysis used no new phenotypic data to find candidate immune exposures, relying instead on TCR beta sequences and their occurrence across donors. Class I and class II HLA loci were covered by the typing at four-digit resolution. Roughly 300 gigabases of sequencing data and around 80 million unique TCR sequences made up an early release that covered approximately 620 HLA-typed donors.

Results the study describes overall, beyond this receptor: A few of the identified cytomegalovirus-associated TCR beta chains were confirmed in vitro to be specific for cytomegalovirus antigens. In a later analysis, the rate of TCR association differed among HLA loci, with DRB1 alleles having the most associated TCRs and HLA-C alleles having the fewest. A cluster of highly shared sequence variants was judged likely to represent a technical artifact of the sequencing pipeline. An association between a missense DCLRE1C variant and V-gene and J-gene trimming of TCR beta chains was found in a later genetic analysis and replicated in an independent cohort. Specific HLA alleles were associated with some 15,000 TCR beta sequences at a false discovery rate of 0.05 in a later analysis. Linkage disequilibrium might explain the correlated functional status among segregating V segments, but an unknown experimental factor could not be ruled out. Most TCR sequences were observed very rarely across donors, whereas some public TCRs were present in many individuals. Broadly in line with IMGT annotations, most TCR beta V segments showed up in productive rearrangements about 87% or about 30% of the time in an earlier analysis of approximately 600 of the donors. Only TCR beta chains were sequenced in this cohort, and the absence of alpha or paired-chain data limited detectable features. Cytomegalovirus status was reported to be diagnosed by the classifier with high specificity and sensitivity in both the original and validation cohorts. In a later analysis, HLA-associated TCR beta chains showed more clonal expansion and lower generation probabilities than non-associated chains that were equally common. When HLA alleles, especially DR and DQ, strongly co-occurred, TCR associations were difficult to assign to individual alleles. Because some donors lacked HLA typing at each locus, the association tests relied only on the typed subset. CMV serostatus was the only immune exposure information available for the cohort. According to the authors, the approach could potentially be generalized to other disease states and immunological phenotypes. The presence/absence analyses assumed that sequencing depth was roughly uniform across donors, and that assumption may not be true. Most CMV-associated TCR beta chains appeared to be HLA-restricted in a later analysis, and the HLA associations seemed to be driven largely by CMV exposure. A total of 150 to 200 TCR beta chains were listed by the study as associated with cytomegalovirus. Because counts were too low, roughly 16 rarely observed V segments, including chromosome 9 orphons, were excluded from the earlier analysis of a few hundred of the donors. According to a later analysis, parvovirus B19, influenza, CMV and Epstein-Barr virus appeared linked to several top co-occurrence clusters. A later genetic analysis reported fewer N-insertions in productive TCRs among donors in an Asian-associated ancestry cluster than the roughly 650-donor mean. A further reported finding was that TCR beta sequences accurately predicted the HLA-A and HLA-B alleles for most subjects in the first cohort.

Receptor amplification or capture employed the immunoSEQ multiplex PCR assay. For the multiplex PCR, a mixture combining 60 forward primers for TCR Vbeta segments and 13 reverse primers for TCR Jbeta segments was used. The CDR3 region of rearranged TCR beta genes was amplified from genomic DNA by a multiplex PCR assay. The amplified TCR beta libraries were sequenced on the Illumina HiSeq System as 87-base-pair reads. Under the source paper's analysis protocol: Across the roughly 670 repertoires, a later analysis counted roughly 77 million unique TCR beta chains, roughly 11 million of which were shared by at least two donors. To remove PCR and sequencing errors, raw reads were error-corrected and collapsed into unique sequences using a nearest-neighbor algorithm that merged closely related sequences. CDR3 sequences were aligned to IMGT reference sequences to assign V, D and J gene segments. For a sequence to be retained, a match of at least six nucleotides to both a V gene segment and a J gene segment was required. Rearrangements were classified as productive when the CDR3 lacked stop codons and remained in frame with V and J, and all other rearrangements were classified as non-productive. CDR3 was defined by IMGT convention, running from the second conserved V-encoded cysteine to the conserved J-encoded phenylalanine. The earlier analysis of approximately 500 of the donors excluded sequences that lacked an unambiguous match to a single V gene segment. An earlier analysis of approximately 590 of the donors classified V segments as functional when productive rearrangements were above 56.7% and as segregating when the standard deviation between donors was above 5%. A statistical classification framework was built for diagnosing cytomegalovirus status from the catalog of TCR beta chain sequences. A later analysis assigned V and J genes by comparing TCR nucleotide sequences with IMGT/GENE-DB human TR gene sequences. In a later analysis, CDR3 sequences and most-parsimonious VDJ recombination scenarios were assigned using the TCRdist pipeline. In a later analysis, each TCR beta chain was defined by its CDR3 amino acid sequence together with its V-gene family, and reads without a unique V-gene family were excluded. To address suspected cross-contamination and a sequencing artifact, a later analysis removed 592 highly shared, low-generation-probability nucleotide sequences. For each public chain, a later analysis derived a clonal expansion index from normalized ranks of inferred template counts within each repertoire. Generation probabilities in a later analysis came from a VDJ recombination model fitted to out-of-frame rearrangements, and those results were checked against IGoR. In a later analysis, TCR-TCR, TCR-HLA and TCR-CMV co-occurrence was scored with hypergeometric tests, and a repertoire-size bias correction was applied to TCR pairs. To estimate false discovery rates, a later analysis permuted the HLA or CMV assignments 20 times. In a later analysis, co-occurring TCRs were grouped with DBSCAN, and TCRdist sequence similarity was added when clustering was performed within HLA-allele-positive subsets. For co-occurrence clustering, repertoires with fewer than 30,000 or more than 120,000 public chains were excluded, along with 4 to 6 repertoires with anomalous nucleotide sharing. In its TCRdb copy, this immuneACCESS table keeps in-frame sequences only and misses some clones. Where compared with another copy, unresolved V genes explain less than half of these, and the others have no known cause. From that table come the V and J calls and clone size; the DNA was used to work out D and trimming. This sample lists 200,000 to 250,000 clones; approximately 82% were detected once. More than 0.5% of the sample is held by the ten biggest clonotypes.

In total, 666 healthy bone marrow donors made up the cohort. At the time of sampling, all cohort members were nominally healthy, though unrecorded immune exposures were likely present. The donor tested CMV seronegative, placing the donor among the 300 to 450 seronegative members of the cohort. Each donor provided a peripheral blood sample, and peripheral blood mononuclear cells were used for TCR beta sequencing. The Qiagen DNeasy Blood Extraction Kit was used to extract genomic DNA from the blood cell samples. Comments on this clone: Its antigen is still unknown. There are no base qualities to consult, and no much larger clone falls within one base.

This clonotype was obtained from a woman aged 40 to 55 in good health and CMV-seronegative. Sequenced input: PBMCs.

The sequence in DNA is TGTGCCAGCAGTTACCGCAGTACAACTAATGAAAAACTGTTTTTT. Translated, this is CASSYRSTTNEKLFF. The rearrangement combines TRBV6-6 with TRBJ1-4; the D gene identity is not certain. The junction carries 7 bases between V and J, which are trimmed by 2 bases and 0 bases respectively. The CDR3 runs 15 amino acids, cysteine and phenylalanine included. The entry retains the CDR3 DNA only, 45 bases that are in frame from base 1. Reading the germline V gene (reference sequence) gives CDR1 MNHNY and CDR2 SVGAGI.